The 14 T cell receptor beta chains reported below all come from one sample, sequenced in a study of tumor and adjacent non-tumor tissue in lung cancer. This sample's RNA came from whole unsorted tissue. The normal lung tissue was taken more than 3 cm from the tumor edge. Three rounds of nested PCR, following a modified ARM-PCR protocol, produced the TCRbeta library. TCRdb called the multiplex PCR reads again in MiXCR, with one record for every CDR3 protein. The sample has about 100,000 distinct CDR3 sequences; more than 55% are singletons. Sequencing was performed on distant non-tumor lung tissue. Receptor source: a man aged 30 to 45 with non-small cell lung cancer.

This clonotype was found many times. The V gene is TRBV6-2 or TRBV6-3, the J gene TRBJ1-6; D uncertain. The germline CDR1 and CDR2 sequences are MNHEY and SVGEGT. The CDR3 runs 15 residues. V was clipped by 0 bases and J by 7 bases, with 10 bases between them. In DNA, the CDR3 is TGTGCCAGCAGTTACTCGAGGTTGGGGAATTCACCCCTCCACTTT. Encoded protein: CASSYSRLGNSPLHF.

A note on this clonotype: A clone one base away is much larger, so this may be a read error. The chain is built from TRBV6-5 and TRBJ2-1; D not certain. The CDR3 is 14 amino acids. The V gene's germline CDR1 is MNHEY and CDR2 SVGAGI. The CDR3 is CVVVRADTYNEQFF. CDR3 coding DNA: TGTGTCGTGGTCCGGGCCGATACCTACAATGAGCAGTTCTTC.

The chain is built from TRBV20-1 and TRBJ1-4; the match to TRBD1 covers 8 bases. Germline V lookup: CDR1 DFQATT, CDR2 SNEGSKA (reference sequence). The CDR3 has 15 residues. CDR3 sequence reads: CNAPHRGATDEKLFF. CDR3 nucleotide sequence: TGCAATGCCCCACACAGGGGGGCGACTGATGAAAAACTGTTTTTT.

Regarding this clonotype: One end of the junction varies from germline; a read error may be responsible. The chain uses TRBV5-6 and TRBJ2-2; TRBD1 or TRBD2 may be the D gene (6 bases each). Germline-derived CDR1 and CDR2 are SGHDT and YYEEEE. The CDR3 totals 15 residues. The DNA of the CDR3 is TGTACCAGCAGCTTGGCGGGACAACTCACCGGGGAGCTGTTTTTT. Translating gives CTSSLAGQLTGELFF.

Regarding this clonotype: It may be a read error: a sequence one base away is much more abundant. The chain uses TRBV30 and TRBJ2-1; perhaps TRBD1 as D (6 bases). The CDR3 runs to 11 residues. Germline CDR1 GTSNPN, CDR2 SVGIG (reference sequence). The CDR3 bases are TGTGCCGGGAGTAGGGGGACCGAGCAGTTCTTC. This sequence encodes CAGSRGTEQFF. Looking up the rest from reference TRBV30 and TRBJ2-1 gives the full variable domain: SQTIHQWPATLVQPVGSPLSLECTVEGTSNPNLYWYRQAAGRGLQLLFYSVGIGQISSEVPQNLSASRPQDRQFILSSKKLLLSDSGFYLCAGSRGTEQFFGPGTRLTVL.

Regarding this clonotype: This clone may be a read error of a much larger clone one base away. CDR3 nucleotides: TGTGCCAGCAGCTCCCTTAGGGACAACTCCTACGGGCAGTACTTC. The encoded protein is CASSSLRDNSYGQYF. V gene TRBV5-5 combines with J gene TRBJ2-7, with D tentatively TRBD1 (6 bases). This CDR3 is 15 amino acids long. Germline CDR1 SGHKS, CDR2 YYEKEE (reference sequence).

A note on this clonotype: A read error is possible here, since a much larger clone lies one base away. The J gene is TRBJ2-1, the V gene TRBV20-1, with 12 bases identical to TRBD2. V shed 8 bases, J shed 8 bases, and the junction held 10 bases outside the gene matches. The CDR3 is 14 residues long. The germline V gene has CDR1 DFQATT and CDR2 SNEGSKA (reference sequence). The CDR3 DNA follows: TGCAGTCCAAAACTAGCGGGAGGATACGATGAGCAGTTCTTC. It encodes CSPKLAGGYDEQFF.

A word on this clonotype: A much more abundant neighbour one base away suggests this may be a read error. The chain uses TRBV4-2 and TRBJ1-5; the D is unclear. The CDR3 runs to 16 residues. CDR1 is LGHNA, CDR2 YNFKEQ, per germline. CDR3 nucleotides: TGTGCCAGCAGCCAAGACGAGGCGGGTAGCAATCGGCCCCAGCATTTT. It yields the protein CASSQDEAGSNRPQHF.

As for this clonotype: The junction departs from the called germline gene at one end, perhaps through a read error. This rearrangement joins TRBV11-2 to TRBJ2-5, with 9 nucleotides matching TRBD2. CDR1 and CDR2 (germline): SGHAT, FQNNGV. This CDR3 has 22 residues. The chain's CDR3 is CASSLAGGSTSGVLWGKETRYF. The CDR3 DNA reads as TGTGCCAGCAGCTTAGCGGGGGGATCGACTAGCGGAGTGTTGTGGGGAAAGGAGACCCGGTACTTC.

The table lists this clonotype with many counts. The chain has TRBV29-1 and TRBJ2-1; TRBD1 is a possible D gene (5 bases). The CDR3 spans 13 residues. CDR1 and CDR2 from the germline V gene are SQVTM and ANQGSEA. V lost 4 bases and J lost 4, with 11 bases in between. The CDR3 coding sequence is TGCAGCGTTGGCCCAGGGCGGTACAATGAGCAGTTCTTC. Amino acids: CSVGPGRYNEQFF.

Ten or more counts support this clonotype. The J gene is TRBJ1-3, the V gene TRBV5-6; D may be TRBD1 (5 bases). Trimming stripped 4 bases from V and 8 bases from J, with 13 bases between. Per the germline V gene, CDR1 is SGHDT and CDR2 is YYEEEE. The CDR3 spans 13 residues. The CDR3 reads CASSTGTTDTIYF. The DNA of the CDR3 is TGTGCCAGCAGCACCGGGACGACGGACACCATATATTTT.

A word on this clonotype: The CDR3 ends on some other residue instead of the conserved phenylalanine or tryptophan, so this is likely a read error. The DNA is left out, because the CDR3 cannot be placed on it with certainty; the CDR3 is given as TCRdb lists it. The chain has TRBV4-1 and TRBJ1-2. Germline lookup yields CDR1 MGHRA and CDR2 YSYEKL. Inclusive of both ends, the CDR3 amounts to 15 amino acids. The CDR3 loop reads CASSPTESFNYGYIL.

As for this clonotype: The conserved closing phenylalanine or tryptophan is absent in this CDR3, likely reflecting a read error. This chain uses TRBV6-5 with TRBJ1-2; D is unclear. CDR1 is MNHEY, CDR2 SVGAGI, per germline. V was pared by 6 bases and J by 4 bases, with 18 bases between. This CDR3 has 15 residues. The CDR3 region is CASRPGSSISYGYTC. The DNA for the CDR3 is TGTGCCAGCAGACCCGGATCTAGTATATCCTATGGCTACACCTGC.

Concerning this clonotype itself: At one boundary the junction diverges from the germline segment, which might be a read error. The chain couples TRBV11-3 to TRBJ2-6; D is perhaps TRBD1 or TRBD2 (5 bases each). Per germline, CDR1 SGHNT and CDR2 YENEEA. The CDR3 has 15 residues. The CDR3 loop reads CASSLGAAGANILTF. The CDR3 nucleotides read TGTGCCAGCAGCTTAGGGGCGGCCGGGGCCAACATCCTGACCTTC.